What follows are 24 T cell receptor beta chains derived from one specimen sequenced in a study of regulatory T cells. Amplification used 52 TRBV primers and 13 TRBJ primers. The repertoire was sequenced with immunoSEQ multiplex PCR; TCRdb's copy has only in-frame clones and lacks some. The table has approximately 15,000 clones, roughly 90% seen once. The sample comprised CD8+ T cells sorted from blood. Receptor source: a person aged 18-29 years with CD3G deficiency.

V and J are TRBV7-8 and TRBJ2-5; the D is unclear. The CDR3 covers 11 residues. Germline V lookup: CDR1 SGHVS, CDR2 FQNEAQ. V was shortened by 5 bases and J by 5 bases, with 6 bases between the two germline ends. This CDR3 reads CASSPRETQYF. In DNA form, the CDR3 reads TGTGCCAGCAGCCCGAGGGAGACCCAGTACTTC.

V gene TRBV5-4 combines with J gene TRBJ2-2; 9 positions match TRBD2. CDR3 length: 16 amino acids. The V segment lost 3 bases and the J segment 4 bases; nucleotides outside the gene matches: 7. The germline CDR1 and CDR2 sequences are SGHNT and YYREEE (reference sequence). The CDR3 region is CASSYERGASTGELFF. CDR3 coding DNA: TGTGCCAGCAGCTACGAGCGGGGGGCGAGCACCGGGGAGCTGTTTTTT.

This clone is deemed medium-sized. This rearrangement joins TRBV7-6 to TRBJ2-7; possible D gene TRBD2, 5 bases. CDR1 SGHVS and CDR2 FNYEAQ come from the germline V gene. The V and J ends lost 1 base and 3 bases respectively, with 7 bases between them. The CDR3 runs to 13 residues. The CDR3 loop reads CASSLESGYEQYF. DNA for the CDR3: TGTGCCAGCAGCTTAGAGAGCGGCTACGAGCAGTACTTC.

The chain combines TRBV6-6 with TRBJ1-1, with unresolved D. CDR1 MNHNY and CDR2 SVGAGI come from the germline V gene (reference sequence). The CDR3 runs to 14 residues. V gave up 0 bases and J gave up 4 bases, with 9 bases separating them. The CDR3 sequence: CASSYSSVSTEAFF. The CDR3 region has the DNA TGTGCCAGCAGTTACTCGAGTGTGAGCACTGAAGCTTTCTTT.

V usage is TRBV19 and J usage is TRBJ1-1, with 8 nucleotides matching TRBD1. There are 13 residues in the CDR3. Germline V CDR1 and CDR2: LNHDA, SQIVND (reference sequence). J lost 1 base, V lost 8 bases, and 3 bases had no gene match. The CDR3 reads CASSTGGNTEAFF. CDR3 in DNA: TGTGCCAGTTCAACAGGGGGGAACACTGAAGCTTTCTTT.

The chain combines TRBV7-3 with TRBJ2-7, with D uncertain. Between the trimmed V and J ends, which lost 4 bases and 3 bases, there was a span of 7 bases. The CDR3 contains 12 residues. Germline V gene sequence: CDR1 SGHTA, CDR2 FQGTGA. In DNA, the CDR3 is TGTGCCAGCAGCTACAACCGCTACGAGCAGTACGTC. It encodes CASSYNRYEQYV.

The chain employs TRBV7-8 and TRBJ1-4; no definite D call. The germline V gene encodes CDR1 SGHVS and CDR2 FQNEAQ. The CDR3 has 14 amino acids. Trimming removed 1 base at V and 0 bases at J, with 3 bases between. CDR3 sequence reads: CASSLESTNEKLFF. In DNA, the CDR3 is TGTGCCAGCAGCTTAGAATCAACTAATGAAAAACTGTTTTTT.

The chain joins TRBV5-8 to TRBJ2-1; D is perhaps TRBD2 (5 bases). Germline V gene sequence: CDR1 SGHTS, CDR2 YDEGEE. Trimming took 5 bases from V and 0 from J, leaving 18 bases between them. This CDR3 contains 17 residues. For the CDR3, the DNA is TGTGCCAGCAGTTACTCCGGGGAGCGGAGCTCCTACAATGAGCAGTTCTTC. Its protein product is CASSYSGERSSYNEQFF. Filled out from reference TRBV5-8 and TRBJ2-1, the complete variable domain reads EAGVTQSPTHLIKTRGQQATLRCSPISGHTSVYWYQQALGLGLQFLLWYDEGEERNRGNFPPRFSGRQFPNYSSELNVNALELEDSALYLCASSYSGERSSYNEQFFGPGTRLTVL.

The J gene is TRBJ2-5, the V gene TRBV6-6; TRBD2 might be the D (6 bases). The germline gives CDR1 MNHNY, CDR2 SVGAGI (reference sequence). The CDR3 is made up of 13 amino acids. V lost 6 bases, J lost 1 base, and 9 bases lay in between. The CDR3 is CASSWTIQETQYF. DNA of the CDR3: TGTGCCAGCAGCTGGACTATCCAAGAGACCCAGTACTTC.

This chain joins TRBV19 and TRBJ2-5; 12 bases are shared with TRBD2. This CDR3 contains 19 residues. Germline V lookup: CDR1 LNHDA, CDR2 SQIVND (reference sequence). Trimming removed 1 base from V and 2 bases from J; junction bases left unmatched: 11. In DNA, the CDR3 is TGTGCCAGTAGTATAGGGGCACTAGCGGGGGGCCTTCAACAAGAGACCCAGTACTTC. Its protein is CASSIGALAGGLQQETQYF.

This chain links TRBV5-5 with TRBJ1-1; 10 nucleotides agree with TRBD1. After removal of 3 bases from V and 5 bases from J, the junction contained 7 bases not matched to a gene. The CDR3 has 15 residues. The germline gives CDR1 SGHKS, CDR2 YYEKEE (reference sequence). Written as DNA, the CDR3 is TGTGCCAGCAGCTCCGGACAGGGGGAGGTGACTGAAGCTTTCTTT. Amino acids: CASSSGQGEVTEAFF.

V gene TRBV28 combines with J gene TRBJ2-3, with D unresolved. This CDR3 contains 13 residues. Germline V lookup: CDR1 MDHEN, CDR2 SYDVKM. The germline V and J ends were trimmed by 2 bases and 2 bases, with 5 bases remaining between them. CDR3 in amino acids: CASSLATTDTQYF. The CDR3 nucleotides read TGTGCCAGCAGTTTAGCCACCACAGATACGCAGTATTTT.

The chain is built from TRBV29-1 and TRBJ2-5; D is undetermined. Trimming took off 2 bases at V and 2 bases at J, with 6 bases between the two ends. CDR3 length equals 12 residues. Germline CDR1 is SQVTM and CDR2 is ANQGSEA. The CDR3 region has the DNA TGCAGCGTTGAATCCGGTCAAGAGACCCAGTACTTC. Its translation is CSVESGQETQYF.

The chain links TRBV6-1 to TRBJ1-6; D is unclear. The CDR3 extends over 18 amino acids. Germline CDR1 reads MNHNS; CDR2 reads SASEGT. V was pared by 0 bases and J by 5 bases, with 17 bases between. The CDR3 DNA sequence: TGTGCCAGCAGTGAAGCGTGGACCTCTGGGAGCGATAATTCACCCCTCCACTTT. It translates to CASSEAWTSGSDNSPLHF.

V gene TRBV6-1 combines with J gene TRBJ1-4; possible D gene TRBD1, 5 bases. The V gene lost 7 bases and the J gene lost 7 bases, with 13 bases spanning the gap. Germline-derived CDR1 and CDR2 are MNHNS and SASEGT. This CDR3 has 13 amino acids. As DNA, the CDR3 is TGTGCCAGCATGATGGCGAGGGGTGAAAAACTGTTTTTT. This translates into CASMMARGEKLFF.

This clone occurred a few times. The chain carries TRBV11-2 and TRBJ2-1; D uncertain. The CDR3 is 11 amino acids. V gave up 4 bases and J gave up 10 bases, with 8 bases separating them. CDR1 is SGHAT, CDR2 FQNNGV, per germline. The CDR3 DNA sequence: TGTGCCAGCAGCTCCGGACCCGAGCAGTTCTTC. Amino acids: CASSSGPEQFF.

The chain employs TRBV29-1 and TRBJ1-2; D is undetermined. This CDR3 comprises 12 residues. The germline V gene encodes CDR1 SQVTM and CDR2 ANQGSEA. V lost 5 bases to trimming and J lost 8 bases, with 15 bases between them. CDR3 region: CSVPGPARGYTF. CDR3 nucleotides: TGCAGCGTTCCGGGCCCGGCGCGAGGCTACACCTTC.

V gene TRBV30 combines with J gene TRBJ2-5; 8 nucleotides agree with TRBD1. CDR3 size: 11 residues. The J segment lost 5 bases and the V segment lost 7 bases, leaving 3 bases of the junction unmatched. CDR1 is GTSNPN, CDR2 SVGIG, per germline (reference sequence). CDR3: CASHRGETQYF. The CDR3 DNA sequence: TGTGCCTCCCACAGGGGGGAGACCCAGTACTTC.

V and J are TRBV21-1 and TRBJ2-1; the DNA was not used to check the table's D call, TRBD1. TRBV21-1 is an annotated pseudogene. This CDR3 spans 15 amino acids. The CDR3 loop is CASPTPDRGYNEQFF. The CDR3 bases are TGTGCCAGCCCAACCCCCGACAGGGGTTACAATGAGCAGTTCTTC.

This chain connects TRBV4-3 to TRBJ2-4, with a weak D call TRBD2 (6 bases). V was trimmed by 1 base and J by 9 bases, leaving 13 bases between them. Germline assignment: CDR1 LGHNA and CDR2 YSLEER. CDR3 length equals 14 residues. CDR3 residues: CASSQAVQGGIQYF. As DNA, the CDR3 is TGCGCCAGCAGCCAAGCAGTCCAGGGAGGCATTCAGTACTTC.

The chain recombines TRBV7-9 with TRBJ1-3, with 7 bases lining up with TRBD1. This CDR3 has 16 residues. J gave up 0 bases and V 5 bases, and 7 bases lay outside the gene matches. Germline V CDR1 and CDR2: SEHNR, FQNEAQ (reference sequence). In DNA, the CDR3 is TGTGCCAGCAGCGGGACGACAGGGCTCTCTGGAAACACCATATATTTT. This encodes CASSGTTGLSGNTIYF.

V and J are TRBV4-1 and TRBJ2-7, with a possible D match to TRBD2 (6 bases). The CDR3 runs to 15 residues. Trimming cost V 0 bases and J 3 bases, with 12 bases left between them. Germline lookup yields CDR1 MGHRA and CDR2 YSYEKL. The CDR3 loop reads CASSQDPAGNYEQYF. The CDR3 DNA sequence: TGCGCCAGCAGCCAAGATCCAGCGGGCAACTACGAGCAGTACTTC.

The CDR3 DNA is TGTGCCAGCAGCCCCTTCAAGGGATCCTACGAGCAGTACTTC. Translating it yields CASSPFKGSYEQYF. This rearrangement joins TRBV5-4 to TRBJ2-7; unclear D gene. Deletions cut 4 bases from V and 1 base from J, with 12 bases between. The CDR3 is made up of 14 amino acids. Per germline, CDR1 SGHNT and CDR2 YYREEE (reference sequence).

The V and J genes are TRBV19 and TRBJ1-1; possibly TRBD1 for D (6 bases). Germline V lookup: CDR1 LNHDA, CDR2 SQIVND (reference sequence). CDR3 size: 14 residues. With 5 bases removed from V and 3 bases from J, the gap between germline ends came to 13 bases. CDR3 sequence reads: CASSGTGAYTEAFF. The DNA for the CDR3 is TGTGCCAGTAGTGGAACGGGGGCCTACACTGAAGCTTTCTTT.